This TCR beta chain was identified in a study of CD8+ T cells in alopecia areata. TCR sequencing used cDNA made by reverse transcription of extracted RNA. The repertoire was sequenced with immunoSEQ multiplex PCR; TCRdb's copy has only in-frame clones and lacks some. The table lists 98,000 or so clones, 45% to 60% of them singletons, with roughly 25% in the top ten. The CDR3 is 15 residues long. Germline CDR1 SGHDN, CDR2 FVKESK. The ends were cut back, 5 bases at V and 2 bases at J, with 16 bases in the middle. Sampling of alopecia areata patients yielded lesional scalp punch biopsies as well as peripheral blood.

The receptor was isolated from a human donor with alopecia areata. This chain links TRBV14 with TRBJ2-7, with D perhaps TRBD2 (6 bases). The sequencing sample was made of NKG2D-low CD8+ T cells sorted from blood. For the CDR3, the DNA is TGTGCCAGCAGCGCCCCGGGGACTCGCGCCTACGAGCAGTACTTC. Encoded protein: CASSAPGTRAYEQYF.